The present T cell receptor beta chain was sequenced within a study of blood T cell repertoires in COVID-19. Study as a whole: Acute-phase and convalescent COVID-19 samples originated in the United States, Italy and Spain.

Measured with immunoSEQ multiplex PCR; TCRdb has only the in-frame clones, and not every one. The data show some 65,000 clones, about 74% seen once. Sequenced: peripheral blood. This sequence was found in a woman older than 75 with acute or convalescent COVID-19.

The CDR3 bases are TGCAGCGTTGACAGGGGGCTTTGGCCCAACACTGAAGCTTTCTTT. Protein product: CSVDRGLWPNTEAFF. The chain joins TRBV29-1 to TRBJ1-1; 8 bases are shared with TRBD1. V was pared by 3 bases and J by 2 bases, with 8 bases of the junction left unmatched. The CDR3 covers 15 residues. CDR1 is SQVTM and CDR2 is ANQGSEA in the germline V gene.